The entry below describes one T cell receptor (beta chain). Its antigen is still unknown. This sample was taken from a study of shared clonotypes between healthy human individuals. Study conclusions and caveats: For naive CD4 cells, 5% to 6.5% of clonotypes were shared across a few donors.

The CDR3 runs to 14 residues. Germline V gene lookup returns CDR1 MNHNS and CDR2 SASEGT. Between the trimmed V and J ends, which lost 0 bases and 5 bases, there was a span of 10 bases. Sequenced by immunoSEQ multiplex PCR; TCRdb stores in-frame clones only, minus some. The sample lists more than 1 million clones, about 80% occurring once. This TCR derives from a man aged 18 to 30 in good health. Some clones in this sample may be carry-over from other donors' samples. The chain couples TRBV6-1 to TRBJ2-5; D may be TRBD1 or TRBD2 (5 bases each). Sequencing was performed on memory CD4+ T cells from PBMCs. The subset was: CD45RA-negative fraction. In DNA form, the CDR3 reads TGTGCCAGCAGTGAAGCTCGGGACGTGGAGACCCAGTACTTC. This gives the protein CASSEARDVETQYF.